This entry describes one T cell receptor beta chain. Methods used by the authors: Cell counts per sample came from amplifying reference gene primers. This table comes from immunoSEQ multiplex PCR, and its TCRdb copy is limited to in-frame clones, with some not included. That table gives V, J and clone size, and the DNA gave D and trimming. The sample lists around 250,000 clones, roughly 80% occurring once. The CDR3 has 12 amino acids. Trimming stripped 3 bases from V and 2 bases from J, with 4 bases between. The data stem from a study of blood T cell repertoires in COVID-19. The chain couples TRBV12-3 or TRBV12-4 to TRBJ2-5; D not certain. The origin of this receptor is a woman younger than 30 with acute or convalescent COVID-19. The sample taken for sequencing was peripheral blood. In DNA, the CDR3 is TGTGCCAGCAGTTTCGGTCAAGAGACCCAGTACTTC. Translation gives CASSFGQETQYF.